This T cell receptor beta chain emerged from a study of blood T cell repertoires in COVID-19. Study summary: COVID-19 samples, acute and convalescent, were from the United States, Italy and Spain. T cells, B-cell-depleted T cells, or PBMCs supplied cDNA or gDNA.

The CDR3 has 13 amino acids. The V and J ends lost 4 bases and 1 base respectively, with 6 bases between them. Germline V gene lookup returns CDR1 MNHEY and CDR2 SVGAGI. Original processing methods: For nucleated cells, counts were estimated from reference gene primer amplification. Here immunoSEQ multiplex PCR was the method, and the copy in TCRdb shows in-frame clones only, minus some. The DNA gave D and trimming, while V, J and clone size come from that table. In the table there are about 230,000 clones, roughly 80% of which are singletons. The TCR sequence derives from a woman between 45 and 65 years old with acute or convalescent COVID-19. Sequenced material: peripheral blood. This chain uses TRBV6-5 with TRBJ2-3, with D unresolved. The CDR3 here is CASSLPGTDTQYF. The CDR3 DNA reads TGTGCCAGCAGTTTGCCGGGCACAGATACGCAGTATTTT.